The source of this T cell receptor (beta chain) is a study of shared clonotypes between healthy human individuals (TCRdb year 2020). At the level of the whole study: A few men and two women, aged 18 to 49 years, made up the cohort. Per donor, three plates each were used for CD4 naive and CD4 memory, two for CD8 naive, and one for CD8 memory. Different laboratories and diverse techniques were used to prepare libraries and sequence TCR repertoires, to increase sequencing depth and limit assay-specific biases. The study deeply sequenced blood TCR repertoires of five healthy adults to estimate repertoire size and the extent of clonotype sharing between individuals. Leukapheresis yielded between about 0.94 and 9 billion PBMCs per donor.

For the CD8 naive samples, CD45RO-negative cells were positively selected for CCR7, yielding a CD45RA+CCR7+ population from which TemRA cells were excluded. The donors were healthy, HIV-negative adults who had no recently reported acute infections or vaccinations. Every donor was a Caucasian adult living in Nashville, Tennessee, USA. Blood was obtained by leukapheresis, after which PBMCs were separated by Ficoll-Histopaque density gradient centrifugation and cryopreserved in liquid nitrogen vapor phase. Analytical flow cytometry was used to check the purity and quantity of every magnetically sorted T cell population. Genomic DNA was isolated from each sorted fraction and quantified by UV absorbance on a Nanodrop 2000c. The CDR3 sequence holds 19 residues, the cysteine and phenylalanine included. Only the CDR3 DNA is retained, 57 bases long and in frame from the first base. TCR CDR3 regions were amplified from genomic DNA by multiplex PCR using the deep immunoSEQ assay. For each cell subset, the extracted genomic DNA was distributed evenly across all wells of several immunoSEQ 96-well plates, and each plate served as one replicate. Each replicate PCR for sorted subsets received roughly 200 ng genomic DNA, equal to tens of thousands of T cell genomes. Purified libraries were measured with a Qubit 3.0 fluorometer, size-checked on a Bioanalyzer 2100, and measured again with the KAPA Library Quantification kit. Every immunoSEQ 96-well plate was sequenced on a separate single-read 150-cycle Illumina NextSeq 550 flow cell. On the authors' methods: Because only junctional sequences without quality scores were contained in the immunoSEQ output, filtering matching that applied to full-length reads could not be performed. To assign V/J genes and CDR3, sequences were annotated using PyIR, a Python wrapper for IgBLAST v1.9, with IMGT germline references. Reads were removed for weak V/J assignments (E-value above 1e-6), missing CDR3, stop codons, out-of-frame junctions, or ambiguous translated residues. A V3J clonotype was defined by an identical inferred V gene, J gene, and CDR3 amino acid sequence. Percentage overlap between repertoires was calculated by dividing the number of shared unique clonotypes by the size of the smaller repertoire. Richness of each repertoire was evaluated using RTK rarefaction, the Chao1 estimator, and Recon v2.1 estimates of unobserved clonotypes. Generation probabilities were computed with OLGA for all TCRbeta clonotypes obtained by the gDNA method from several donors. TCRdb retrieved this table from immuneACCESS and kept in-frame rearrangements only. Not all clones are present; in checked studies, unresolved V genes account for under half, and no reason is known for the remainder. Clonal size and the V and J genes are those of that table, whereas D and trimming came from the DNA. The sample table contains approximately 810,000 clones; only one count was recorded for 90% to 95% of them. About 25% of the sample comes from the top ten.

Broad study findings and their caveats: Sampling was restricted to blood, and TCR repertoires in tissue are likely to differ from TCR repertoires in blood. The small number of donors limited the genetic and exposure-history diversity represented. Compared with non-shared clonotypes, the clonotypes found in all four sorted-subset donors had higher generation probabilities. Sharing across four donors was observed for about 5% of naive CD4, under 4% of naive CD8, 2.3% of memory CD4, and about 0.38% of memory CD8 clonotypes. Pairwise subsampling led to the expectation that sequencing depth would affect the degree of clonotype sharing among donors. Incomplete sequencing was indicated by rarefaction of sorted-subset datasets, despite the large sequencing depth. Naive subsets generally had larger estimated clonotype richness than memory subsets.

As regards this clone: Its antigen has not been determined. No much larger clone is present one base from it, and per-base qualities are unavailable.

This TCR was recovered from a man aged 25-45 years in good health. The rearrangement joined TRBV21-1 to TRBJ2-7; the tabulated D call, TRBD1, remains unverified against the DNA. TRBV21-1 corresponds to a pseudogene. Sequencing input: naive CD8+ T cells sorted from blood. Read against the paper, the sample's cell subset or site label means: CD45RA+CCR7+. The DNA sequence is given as TGTGCCAGCAGCCCCCCGGGACAGGTTGAACGGGCGAACTCCTACGAGCAGTACTTC. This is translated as CASSPPGQVERANSYEQYF.